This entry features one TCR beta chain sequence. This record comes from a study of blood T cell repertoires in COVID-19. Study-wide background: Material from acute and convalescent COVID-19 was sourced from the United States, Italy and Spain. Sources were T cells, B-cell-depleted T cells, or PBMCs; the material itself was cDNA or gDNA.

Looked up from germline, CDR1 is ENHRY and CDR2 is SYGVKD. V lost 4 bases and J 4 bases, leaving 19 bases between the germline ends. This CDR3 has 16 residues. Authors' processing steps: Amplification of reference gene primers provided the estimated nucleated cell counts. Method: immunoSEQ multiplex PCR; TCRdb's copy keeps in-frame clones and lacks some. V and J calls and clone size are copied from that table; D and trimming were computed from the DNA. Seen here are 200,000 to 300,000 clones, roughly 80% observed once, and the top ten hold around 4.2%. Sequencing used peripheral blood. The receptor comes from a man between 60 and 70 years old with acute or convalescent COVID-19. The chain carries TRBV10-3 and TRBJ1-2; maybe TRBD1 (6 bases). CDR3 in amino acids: CAISVRQDVTGYGYTF. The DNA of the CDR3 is TGTGCCATCAGTGTCCGACAGGATGTAACAGGCTATGGCTACACCTTC.